The 21 T cell receptor beta chains below were found in one sample sequenced in a study of CD8 T cells in Susac syndrome. With random hexamers, 0.5 to 1 ug RNA was reverse transcribed. TCRdb reprocessed the immunoSEQ multiplex PCR reads via MiXCR and lists one record per CDR3 protein. The sample lists roughly 250,000 distinct CDR3 sequences; less than 96% were seen once. Sequenced sample: CD4+ T cells from PBMCs. The receptors originated from a human donor with Susac syndrome.

The gene calls are TRBV20-1 and TRBJ2-6; D call uncertain. V gave up 3 bases and J gave up 0 bases, with 9 bases separating them. Germline CDR1 is DFQATT and CDR2 is SNEGSKA (reference sequence). This CDR3 is built from 15 residues. In DNA form, the CDR3 reads TGCAGTGCTAGCGGTGTGGCCTCTGGGGCCAACGTCCTGACTTTC. Translated: CSASGVASGANVLTF.

V usage is TRBV18 and J usage is TRBJ2-4; possibly TRBD1 or TRBD2 for D (5 bases each). This CDR3 is 15 amino acids long. V lost 4 bases and J lost 1, with 11 bases in between. Germline-derived CDR1 and CDR2 are KGHSH and LQKENI. Here the CDR3 DNA reads TGTGCCAGCTCACGTATGGGGGAGGCCAAAAACATTCAGTACTTC. Translated, it gives CASSRMGEAKNIQYF.

V gene TRBV9 combines with J gene TRBJ2-2, with D possibly matching TRBD1 (6 bases). The CDR3 sequence is 15 residues long. The V end was cut by 3 bases, the J end by 4 bases, with 13 bases between. Germline-derived CDR1 and CDR2 are SGDLS and YYNGEE. CDR3 region: CASSGTGLGTGELFF. The DNA of the CDR3 is TGTGCCAGCAGCGGAACAGGGCTCGGCACCGGGGAGCTGTTTTTT.

The chain employs TRBV29-1 and TRBJ2-3; weak D call: TRBD1 (7 bases). Germline V gene data show CDR1 as SQVTM and CDR2 as ANQGSEA. Trimming took 6 bases from V and 3 from J, leaving 16 bases between them. This CDR3 has 14 residues. The CDR3 DNA reads as TGCAGCGTCGAGACGACAGGGAGGACAGATACGCAGTATTTT. Its translation is CSVETTGRTDTQYF.

The chain carries TRBV6-1 and TRBJ2-7; D remains unclear. V dropped 6 bases and J dropped 3 bases, with 18 bases sitting between them. Looked up from germline, CDR1 is MNHNS and CDR2 is SASEGT. The CDR3 runs 15 residues. CDR3 residues: CASSSARAVNYEQYF. CDR3 DNA sequence: TGTGCCAGCAGCTCCGCCCGGGCAGTTAACTACGAGCAGTACTTC.

The CDR3 DNA sequence: TGTGCCAGCTCACCAGGCCCGGGGAACACTGAAGCTTTCTTT. Amino acid sequence: CASSPGPGNTEAFF. The rearrangement uses TRBV18 and TRBJ1-1; D is unclear. V was pared by 2 bases and J by 1 base, with 8 bases between. The germline gives CDR1 KGHSH, CDR2 LQKENI. The CDR3 contains 14 residues. Full variable domain (missing parts from reference TRBV18 and TRBJ1-1): NAGVMQNPRHLVRRRGQEARLRCSPMKGHSHVYWYRQLPEEGLKFMVYLQKENIIDESGMPKERFSAEFPKEGPSILRIQQVVRGDSAAYFCASSPGPGNTEAFFGQGTRLTVV.

V is TRBV3-1 and J is TRBJ2-6, with 7 bases matching TRBD2. CDR1 is LGHDT and CDR2 is YNNKEL in the germline V gene (reference sequence). CDR3 size: 20 residues. V lost 4 bases and J lost 0; bases outside the gene matches: 15. CDR3 in amino acids: CASSRLVAGDELSGANVLTF. DNA of the CDR3: TGTGCCAGCAGCCGTTTGGTTGCGGGAGATGAACTCTCTGGGGCCAACGTCCTGACTTTC.

The gene calls are TRBV28 and TRBJ2-1, with TRBD1 matching over 9 bases. This CDR3 comprises 13 residues. CDR1 and CDR2 (germline): MDHEN, SYDVKM. V trimming: 6 bases; J trimming: 10 bases; junction bases outside the gene matches: 7. The CDR3 region is CASSSGTGNEQFF. CDR3 bases: TGTGCCAGCAGCTCCGGGACAGGGAACGAGCAGTTCTTC.

V is TRBV6-4 and J is TRBJ2-1, with D perhaps TRBD2 (5 bases). CDR3 length: 13 amino acids. V shed 8 bases and J shed 1 base, with 9 bases lying between them. Germline-derived CDR1 and CDR2 are MRHNA and SNTAGT. The CDR3, as DNA: TGTGCCAGCTCGAGCGGTTCCTACAATGAGCAGTTCTTC. It specifies CASSSGSYNEQFF.

The CDR3 is CASSLSTGPMETQYF. The DNA of the CDR3 is TGTGCCAGCAGTTTAAGTACAGGGCCCATGGAGACCCAGTACTTC. This chain links TRBV28 with TRBJ2-5; possibly TRBD1 for D (6 bases). The CDR3 consists of 15 residues. The germline V gene has CDR1 MDHEN and CDR2 SYDVKM. The ends were cut back, 2 bases at V and 5 bases at J, with 15 bases in the middle.

The CDR3, as DNA: TGCAGTGTTAGCCGGTCTGGGGCCAACGTCCTGACTTTC. Translated: CSVSRSGANVLTF. The V call is TRBV20-1, the J call TRBJ2-6; D not resolved. The CDR3 has 13 residues. The germline CDR1 and CDR2 sequences are DFQATT and SNEGSKA (reference sequence). Deletions cut 7 bases from V and 1 base from J, with 8 bases between.

This sequence joins TRBV7-3 and TRBJ1-2; 9 positions match TRBD1. CDR3 length: 12 amino acids. Losses at the gene ends were 5 bases for V and 8 bases for J; bases not matched to a gene: 3. CDR1 and CDR2 from the germline V gene are SGHTA and FQGTGA. The CDR3 DNA is TGTGCCAGCAGCCCGGGACAGGGAGGCTACACCTTC. Translation gives CASSPGQGGYTF.

The chain has TRBV28 and TRBJ2-7; TRBD2 matches 7 bases. Looked up from germline, CDR1 is MDHEN and CDR2 is SYDVKM. This CDR3 has 14 residues. V was clipped by 8 bases and J by 2 bases; unmatched bases: 9. DNA of the CDR3: TGTGCCAGCCTCGGGGCTAGCGGTCCCTACGAGCAGTACTTC. Amino acids: CASLGASGPYEQYF.

The chain joins TRBV27 to TRBJ1-1; weak D call: TRBD1 (5 bases). The CDR3 loop spans 14 amino acids. CDR1 and CDR2 from the germline V gene are MNHEY and SMNVEV (reference sequence). V was trimmed by 3 bases and J by 10 bases, leaving 18 bases between them. In DNA form, the CDR3 reads TGTGCCAGCAGTTTCCAGGGCCCCTCTCGCTCAGCTTTCTTT. Amino acid sequence: CASSFQGPSRSAFF.

This rearrangement joins TRBV4-1 to TRBJ1-5; 10 nucleotides align to TRBD1. J lost 2 bases, V lost 6 bases, and 13 bases had no gene match. The germline gives CDR1 MGHRA, CDR2 YSYEKL. CDR3 length equals 18 residues. CDR3: CASSRPGQGFTGNQPQHF. The CDR3 DNA is TGCGCCAGCAGTCGACCGGGACAGGGGTTTACGGGCAATCAGCCCCAGCATTTT.

This clonotype was counted a single time. The rearrangement joins TRBV27 to TRBJ1-2, with TRBD1 matching 7 bases. This CDR3 comprises 13 residues. J gave up 4 bases and V 6 bases, and 5 bases lay outside the gene matches. Germline V gene sequence: CDR1 MNHEY, CDR2 SMNVEV (reference sequence). The CDR3 bases are TGTGCCAGCAGGAGGGACAGACTCTATGGCTACACCTTC. Translation gives CASRRDRLYGYTF.

This chain uses TRBV15 with TRBJ2-3; no reliable D call. The length of the CDR3 is 12 residues. V was cut by 5 bases and J by 2 bases, with 5 bases left in between. Germline assignment: CDR1 LNHNV and CDR2 YYDKDF (reference sequence). CDR3 sequence: CATSGFTDTQYF. CDR3 in DNA: TGTGCCACCAGCGGATTCACAGATACGCAGTATTTT. Drawing the rest from reference TRBV15 and TRBJ2-3, the complete variable domain is DAMVIQNPRYQVTQFGKPVTLSCSQTLNHNVMYWYQQKSSQAPKLLFHYYDKDFNNEADTPDNFQSRRPNTSFCFLDIRSPGLGDTAMYLCATSGFTDTQYFGPGTRLTVL.

This chain links TRBV20-1 with TRBJ2-6; 12 bases map to TRBD1. Trimming took 0 bases from V and 17 from J; bases not matched to a gene: 8. The CDR3 contains 14 residues. CDR1 and CDR2 from the germline V gene are DFQATT and SNEGSKA (reference sequence). CDR3 protein: CSAREGTGGTALTF. Here the CDR3 DNA reads TGCAGTGCTAGAGAGGGGACAGGGGGCACGGCTTTGACTTTC.

The chain employs TRBV11-2 and TRBJ2-7; D ambiguous. Germline-derived CDR1 and CDR2 are SGHAT and FQNNGV. This CDR3 comprises 16 residues. V was cut by 1 base and J by 1 base, with 14 bases left in between. In DNA form, the CDR3 reads TGTGCCAGCAGCTTAGGGTCCTGGCAATTATCCTACGAGCAGTACTTC. As protein: CASSLGSWQLSYEQYF.

The V call is TRBV25-1, the J call TRBJ2-1; D possibly matches TRBD1 or TRBD2 (5 bases each). The CDR3 spans 14 residues. The V end was cut by 5 bases, the J end by 3 bases, with 11 bases between. CDR1 is MGHDK and CDR2 is SYGVNS in the germline V gene. For the CDR3, the DNA is TGTGCCAGCAGTTCTGGGGGTCTCTACAATGAGCAGTTCTTC. This encodes CASSSGGLYNEQFF.

This rearrangement joins TRBV6-6 to TRBJ2-5, with D perhaps matching TRBD2 (6 bases). V was shortened by 0 bases and J by 2 bases, with 10 bases between the two germline ends. Germline-derived CDR1 and CDR2 are MNHNY and SVGAGI (reference sequence). The CDR3 consists of 15 residues. The DNA of the CDR3 is TGTGCCAGCAGTTACTCCCCGGGGGTTCAAGAGACCCAGTACTTC. Protein product: CASSYSPGVQETQYF.